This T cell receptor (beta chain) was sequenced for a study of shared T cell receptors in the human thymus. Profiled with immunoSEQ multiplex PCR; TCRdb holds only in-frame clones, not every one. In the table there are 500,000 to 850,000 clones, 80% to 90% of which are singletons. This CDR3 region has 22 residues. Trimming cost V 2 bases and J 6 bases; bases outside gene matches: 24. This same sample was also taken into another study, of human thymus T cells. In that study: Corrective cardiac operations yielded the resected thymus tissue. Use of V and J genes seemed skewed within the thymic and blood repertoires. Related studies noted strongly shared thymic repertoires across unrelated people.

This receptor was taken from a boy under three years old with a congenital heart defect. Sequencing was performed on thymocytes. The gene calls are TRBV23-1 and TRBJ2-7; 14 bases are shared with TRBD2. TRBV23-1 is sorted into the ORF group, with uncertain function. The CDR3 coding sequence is TGCGCCAGCAGTCAACCATCGAAAGAGCCGGGACTAGCGGGAGTCAACCTCCCCGAGCAGTACTTC. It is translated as CASSQPSKEPGLAGVNLPEQYF.